These 11 T cell receptor beta chains came from one sample sequenced in a study of T cells in Graves' hyperthyroidism and ophthalmopathy. Amplification yielded TCR beta CDR3 regions, with RNA transcripts as the source. The HTBI primer set was used in a first-round RT-PCR of the TCR CDR3. In TCRdb, the multiplex PCR reads were re-called with MiXCR into one record per CDR3 protein. The table records around 480,000 distinct CDR3 sequences, roughly 14% of them present only once. The sequenced material came from blood. The source is a woman aged 18-29 years with Graves' hyperthyroidism.

This clonotype has more than one count but fewer than ten. The genes are TRBV19 and TRBJ1-5, with D perhaps TRBD1 (5 bases). Germline loops: CDR1 LNHDA, CDR2 SQIVND (reference sequence). This CDR3 spans 14 amino acids. Trimming took off 6 bases at V and 5 bases at J, with 14 bases between the two ends. The CDR3 DNA reads TGTGCCAGTAGATGGGGCGAGGGTTATCAGCCCCAGCATTTT. The encoded protein is CASRWGEGYQPQHF.

Many counts were recorded for this clonotype. This chain links TRBV19 with TRBJ1-1; no firm D call. Germline loops: CDR1 LNHDA, CDR2 SQIVND (reference sequence). The CDR3 contains 13 residues. The V end lost 6 bases, the J end lost 10 bases, and 18 bases lay between the germline ends. Here the CDR3 DNA reads TGTGCCAGTAGCCCCAAGTCCAGCGGTCCAGCTTTCTTT. Translation gives CASSPKSSGPAFF.

At least ten counts were recorded for this clonotype. This chain uses TRBV10-3 with TRBJ1-1; D gene uncertain. Germline CDR1 and CDR2: ENHRY and SYGVKD. The V end lost 7 bases, the J end lost 5 bases, and 11 bases lay between the germline ends. This CDR3 region has 12 residues. CDR3 sequence (DNA): TGTGCCATCATTAATGACGGTACTGAAGCTTTCTTT. This translates into CAIINDGTEAFF.

This clonotype was detected ten times or more. The V call is TRBV28, the J call TRBJ2-7, with a tentative D call TRBD2 (6 bases). The CDR3 length is 14 residues. The ends were cut back, 3 bases at V and 2 bases at J, with 11 bases in the middle. The germline gives CDR1 MDHEN, CDR2 SYDVKM. The CDR3 reads CASSFSWRAYEQYV. CDR3 nucleotide sequence: TGTGCCAGCAGTTTTAGCTGGAGGGCCTACGAGCAGTACGTC.

This clonotype was detected only a few times. The genes are TRBV9 and TRBJ1-1; no clear D. In germline, CDR1 is SGDLS, CDR2 YYNGEE. V lost 1 base to trimming and J lost 11 bases, with 15 bases between them. This CDR3 has 13 amino acids. The CDR3 reads CASSVYGEGGAFF. DNA of the CDR3: TGTGCCAGCAGCGTATATGGGGAAGGCGGGGCTTTCTTT.

This clonotype was recorded many times. The rearrangement joins TRBV28 to TRBJ2-5; D possibly corresponds to TRBD1 (6 bases). Germline V gives CDR1 MDHEN, CDR2 SYDVKM. Trimming removed 8 bases at V and 14 bases at J, with 18 bases between. This CDR3 has 11 amino acids. The CDR3 loop reads CASGTRARGYF. CDR3 bases: TGTGCCAGCGGGACAAGGGCTCGTGGCTACTTC. The entire variable domain, with the rest obtained from reference TRBV28 and TRBJ2-5, is as follows: DVKVTQSSRYLVKRTGEKVFLECVQDMDHENMFWYRQDPGLGLRLIYFSYDVKMKEKGDIPEGYSVSREKKERFSLILESASTNQTSMYLCASGTRARGYFGPGTRLLVL.

The chain combines TRBV7-6 with TRBJ2-1; the D is unclear. The CDR3 covers 13 residues. Between the trimmed V and J ends, which lost 5 bases and 8 bases, there was a span of 13 bases. The V gene's germline CDR1 is SGHVS and CDR2 FNYEAQ. CDR3 sequence (DNA): TGTGCCAGCAGCCTCCCTTCGGCCTATGAGCAGTTCTTC. Translation: CASSLPSAYEQFF.

This clonotype has a count of ten or more. This rearrangement joins TRBV3-1 to TRBJ1-1; D is ambiguous. The CDR3 is 15 residues long. CDR1 LGHDT and CDR2 YNNKEL come from the germline V gene (reference sequence). V gave up 4 bases and J gave up 0 bases, with 12 bases separating them. In DNA, the CDR3 is TGTGCCAGCAGCCGTTTCGACTTTCTGAACACTGAAGCTTTCTTT. Amino acids: CASSRFDFLNTEAFF.

This clonotype was seen more than once but under ten times. A much larger clone lies a single base off, so this may be a read error. The J gene is TRBJ1-1, the V gene TRBV11-2; D is undetermined. This CDR3 is built from 14 residues. V lost 5 bases, J lost 1 base, and 11 bases lay in between. From germline, CDR1 is SGHAT and CDR2 FQNNGV. The CDR3 DNA follows: TGTGCCAGCAGCGTCGGCAGAACGAACACTGAAGCTTTCTTT. Its translation: CASSVGRTNTEAFF.

Points on this clonotype: A clone one base away is much larger, so this may be a read error. This rearrangement joins TRBV20-1 to TRBJ2-1; D is unclear. CDR3 size: 16 residues. CDR1 and CDR2 from the germline V gene are DFQATT and SNEGSKA (reference sequence). Trimming cost V 3 bases and J 1 base, with 16 bases left between them. The CDR3 coding sequence is TGCAGTGCTAGTCGCCAATGGGCTAGATCCTACAATGAGCAGTTCTTC. As protein: CSASRQWARSYNEQFF.

This clonotype was seen ten or more times. The chain couples TRBV20-1 to TRBJ2-7, with 12 positions matching TRBD2. The CDR3 is 17 residues long. CDR1 is DFQATT and CDR2 is SNEGSKA in the germline V gene (reference sequence). The V gene end was trimmed by 4 bases and the J gene end by 4 bases; junction bases not matched to a gene: 14. CDR3: CSATQTGTSGQIYEQYF. Here the CDR3 DNA reads TGCAGTGCTACCCAGACTGGGACTAGCGGGCAGATATACGAGCAGTACTTC.